Listed here are 30 T cell receptor beta chains from one sample, sequenced in a study of blood T cell repertoires in COVID-19. Data came from immunoSEQ multiplex PCR; TCRdb stores just in-frame clones and leaves some out. This repertoire shows 150,000 to 200,000 clones, about nine tenths found once; its top ten account for approximately 4.9%. Sequenced input: peripheral blood. These receptors all stem from a man between 25 and 39 years old with COVID-19, enrolled during active disease.

V usage is TRBV7-2 and J usage is TRBJ2-3, with 9 positions matching TRBD1. CDR1 is SGHTA and CDR2 is FQGNSA in the germline V gene. This CDR3 is 14 amino acids long. V shed 4 bases and J 9 bases; nucleotides not matched to a gene: 8. CDR3 region: CASSSTGQGITQYF. In DNA, the CDR3 is TGTGCCAGCAGCTCAACGGGACAGGGCATCACGCAGTATTTT.

The CDR3 DNA reads as TGTGCCAGCAGTTACTCGATACCGGACAGGGCTCAGCCCCAGCATTTT. Translation gives CASSYSIPDRAQPQHF. The chain combines TRBV6-5 with TRBJ1-5; 8 nucleotides agree with TRBD1. V lost 0 bases and J lost 6; bases outside the gene matches: 7. The CDR3 length is 16 residues. Germline V lookup: CDR1 MNHEY, CDR2 SVGAGI.

The chain combines TRBV3-1 (or the pseudogene TRBV3-2) with TRBJ2-2; TRBD1 matches at 8 bases. Trimming took 2 bases from V and 6 from J; bases not matched to a gene: 8. CDR1 is LGHDT and CDR2 is YNNKEL in the germline V gene (reference sequence). The CDR3 spans 16 residues. CDR3: CASSQLPGGLSGELFF. CDR3 nucleotides: TGTGCCAGCAGCCAATTGCCAGGGGGCTTATCCGGGGAGCTGTTTTTT.

The rearrangement joins TRBV6-5 to TRBJ1-3, with D unresolved. The length of the CDR3 is 14 residues. The germline gives CDR1 MNHEY, CDR2 SVGAGI. V lost 8 bases and J lost 0, with 11 bases in between. The CDR3 nucleotides are TGTGCCAGCCTGGCGGGGTTCTCTGGAAACACCATATATTTT. Protein: CASLAGFSGNTIYF.

This sequence joins TRBV5-1 and TRBJ1-3; 7 nucleotides match TRBD1. Trimming cost V 4 bases and J 4 bases; bases outside gene matches: 5. This CDR3 is 14 amino acids long. Per germline, CDR1 SGHRS and CDR2 YFSETQ. CDR3 sequence reads: CASSIGTEGNTIYF. The CDR3 region has the DNA TGCGCCAGCAGCATTGGGACAGAAGGAAACACCATATATTTT.

The chain joins TRBV6-4 to TRBJ1-1; unclear D gene. Looked up from germline, CDR1 is MRHNA and CDR2 is SNTAGT. V shed 7 bases and J shed 0 bases, with 12 bases lying between them. The CDR3 is made up of 14 amino acids. This CDR3 reads CASKITDLNTEAFF. The CDR3 nucleotides are TGTGCCAGCAAGATAACAGATCTGAACACTGAAGCTTTCTTT.

V usage is TRBV28 and J usage is TRBJ2-7, with TRBD1 identical over 9 bases. CDR3 length: 17 amino acids. After removal of 3 bases from V and 2 bases from J, the junction contained 11 bases not matched to a gene. Germline CDR1 is MDHEN and CDR2 is SYDVKM. The CDR3 loop reads CASSFLLRDRVTYEQYF. The CDR3 bases are TGTGCCAGCAGTTTCCTACTCCGGGACAGGGTAACCTACGAGCAGTACTTC. The full variable domain, in which reference TRBV28 and TRBJ2-7 provide the parts outside the CDR3, is DVKVTQSSRYLVKRTGEKVFLECVQDMDHENMFWYRQDPGLGLRLIYFSYDVKMKEKGDIPEGYSVSREKKERFSLILESASTNQTSMYLCASSFLLRDRVTYEQYFGPGTRLTVT.

The rearrangement uses TRBV28 and TRBJ2-3, with 8 bases matching TRBD1. Germline CDR1 MDHEN, CDR2 SYDVKM. The CDR3 is made up of 15 amino acids. The junction had 10 bases not matched to a gene; V was cut back by 7 bases and J by 4 bases. The DNA for the CDR3 is TGTGCCAGCAAGCCTGGACAGGGACACGCAGATACGCAGTATTTT. It is translated as CASKPGQGHADTQYF.

V and J are TRBV28 and TRBJ1-1; 7 bases map to TRBD1. The CDR3 sequence is 13 residues long. V lost 3 bases and J lost 9; bases outside the gene matches: 7. Germline V gene data show CDR1 as MDHEN and CDR2 as SYDVKM. In DNA form, the CDR3 reads TGTGCCAGCAGTTTGTCCGACAGGGCCCAAGCTTTCTTT. It codes for CASSLSDRAQAFF.

The chain uses TRBV28 and TRBJ1-2; TRBD1 agrees at 8 bases. This CDR3 comprises 15 residues. The J segment lost 4 bases and the V segment lost 6 bases, leaving 10 bases of the junction unmatched. Germline V gene sequence: CDR1 MDHEN, CDR2 SYDVKM. CDR3 sequence (DNA): TGTGCCAGCAGGTTTCTCACAGGGGGTCTCTATGGCTACACCTTC. This gives the protein CASRFLTGGLYGYTF.

This rearrangement joins TRBV6-2 or TRBV6-3 to TRBJ2-2; TRBD1 matches 8 bases. V lost 2 bases to trimming and J lost 5 bases; unmatched junction nucleotides: 10. This CDR3 is built from 17 residues. The germline V gene has CDR1 MNHEY and CDR2 SVGEGT. The CDR3 spells CASSYGAGGAGTGELFF. CDR3 sequence (DNA): TGTGCCAGCAGTTACGGTGCAGGGGGCGCCGGGACCGGGGAGCTGTTTTTT.

This clone has just one count. Distinct nucleotide sequences in the sample also encode this CDR3. This chain links TRBV7-2 with TRBJ1-5; 8 bases agree with TRBD1. The CDR3 covers 14 residues. V lost 3 bases to trimming and J lost 2 bases; unmatched junction nucleotides: 0. Germline V lookup: CDR1 SGHTA, CDR2 FQGNSA. The CDR3 nucleotides are TGTGCCAGCAGCTTGGGACAGGGCAATCAGCCCCAGCATTTT. Protein product: CASSLGQGNQPQHF.

This clone was recorded once. The chain has TRBV19 and TRBJ2-3; D call uncertain. The CDR3 totals 15 residues. V lost 3 bases to trimming and J lost 4 bases, with 14 bases between them. The germline gives CDR1 LNHDA, CDR2 SQIVND (reference sequence). CDR3: CASSIPLGPADTQYF. The DNA for the CDR3 is TGTGCCAGTAGTATTCCCTTGGGCCCCGCAGATACGCAGTATTTT. Looking up the rest from reference TRBV19 and TRBJ2-3 gives the full variable domain: DGGITQSPKYLFRKEGQNVTLSCEQNLNHDAMYWYRQDPGQGLRLIYYSQIVNDFQKGDIAEGYSVSREKKESFPLTVTSAQKNPTAFYLCASSIPLGPADTQYFGPGTRLTVL.

V is TRBV6-5 and J is TRBJ2-1; 7 bases fit TRBD1. Germline V CDR1 and CDR2: MNHEY, SVGAGI. The junction had 10 bases not matched to a gene; V was cut back by 6 bases and J by 5 bases. The CDR3 has 15 amino acids. The CDR3 bases are TGTGCCAGCAGCACACAGGGGAGTAATAACAATGAGCAGTTCTTC. Amino acids: CASSTQGSNNNEQFF.

The J gene is TRBJ2-1, the V gene TRBV3-1 (or the pseudogene TRBV3-2); D not resolved. From germline, CDR1 is LGHDT and CDR2 YNNKEL (reference sequence). Trimming stripped 4 bases from V and 9 bases from J, with 13 bases between. The CDR3 totals 13 residues. CDR3 nucleotide sequence: TGTGCCAGCAGCCCCCGCGTTAGTGTTGAGCAGTTCTTC. It translates to CASSPRVSVEQFF.

This chain connects TRBV29-1 to TRBJ2-1; 10 bases map to TRBD2. CDR3 length: 14 residues. J was trimmed by 0 bases and V by 6 bases; bases with no gene match: 2. Germline loops: CDR1 SQVTM, CDR2 ANQGSEA. CDR3 sequence (DNA): TGCAGCGTAAGCGGGGGGGGCTCCTACAATGAGCAGTTCTTC. It codes for CSVSGGGSYNEQFF.

CDR3 sequence (DNA): TGTGCCAGCAGTTTCCTGCTTAGGGGGAGGGTAGGTGAAGCTTTCTTT. The encoded protein is CASSFLLRGRVGEAFF. The chain recombines TRBV27 with TRBJ1-1; D possibly corresponds to TRBD1 (6 bases). Looked up from germline, CDR1 is MNHEY and CDR2 is SMNVEV (reference sequence). The V end was cut by 3 bases, the J end by 7 bases, with 21 bases between. This CDR3 contains 16 residues.

The chain has TRBV6-5 and TRBJ1-2; 8 nucleotides agree with TRBD1. Germline CDR1 is MNHEY and CDR2 is SVGAGI. V was pared by 6 bases and J by 7 bases, with 10 bases of the junction left unmatched. This CDR3 contains 14 residues. The CDR3, as DNA: TGTGCCAGCAGGCCCTCGGACAGGGTGGGTGGCTACACCTTC. It yields the protein CASRPSDRVGGYTF.

V and J are TRBV9 and TRBJ1-2; 7 bases are a match to TRBD1. J gave up 3 bases and V 4 bases, and 9 bases lay outside the gene matches. Germline V gene lookup returns CDR1 SGDLS and CDR2 YYNGEE. This CDR3 contains 15 residues. CDR3 sequence (DNA): TGTGCCAGCAGCTCCCCAGCTACAGGGGACTATGGCTACACCTTC. Encoded protein: CASSSPATGDYGYTF.

CDR3 sequence reads: CASSPMSIRGVGGYTF. The CDR3 DNA sequence: TGTGCCAGCAGCCCAATGTCGATCAGGGGTGTCGGCGGCTACACCTTC. The V call is TRBV3-1 (or the pseudogene TRBV3-2), the J call TRBJ1-2; D is possibly TRBD1 (6 bases). V was cut by 4 bases and J by 8 bases, with 23 bases left in between. This CDR3 has 16 amino acids. Per the germline V gene, CDR1 is LGHDT and CDR2 is YNNKEL (reference sequence).

The chain joins TRBV7-9 to TRBJ2-1; TRBD2 is a possible D gene (5 bases). Looked up from germline, CDR1 is SEHNR and CDR2 is FQNEAQ (reference sequence). The CDR3 extends over 16 amino acids. The V gene lost 1 base and the J gene lost 2 bases, with 12 bases spanning the gap. The CDR3 bases are TGTGCCAGCAGCTTAGGCCGAAGGACTCCCTACAATGAGCAGTTCTTC. Amino acid sequence: CASSLGRRTPYNEQFF.

This clone appeared a single time. The rearrangement links TRBV30 to TRBJ2-1; 13 bases align to TRBD2. Trimming removed 2 bases from V and 7 bases from J; junction bases left unmatched: 5. The CDR3 has 15 amino acids. From germline, CDR1 is GTSNPN and CDR2 SVGIG (reference sequence). The DNA of the CDR3 is TGTGCCTGGAGTCCCGAGGGACTAGCGGGAAATGAGCAGTTCTTC. It translates to CAWSPEGLAGNEQFF.

The chain is built from TRBV4-1 and TRBJ2-3, with 11 bases lining up with TRBD2. The CDR3 is 19 amino acids. CDR1 MGHRA and CDR2 YSYEKL come from the germline V gene. Trimming cost V 1 base and J 2 bases; bases outside gene matches: 11. For the CDR3, the DNA is TGCGCCAGCAGCCAAGTTCCTGCGGGACTAGCGGCTTTCACAGATACGCAGTATTTT. Translated: CASSQVPAGLAAFTDTQYF.

The rearrangement joins TRBV7-6 to TRBJ2-2; the match to TRBD1 covers 10 bases. Germline V gene lookup returns CDR1 SGHVS and CDR2 FNYEAQ. CDR3 length: 15 amino acids. V trimming: 3 bases; J trimming: 3 bases; junction bases outside the gene matches: 1. This CDR3 is CASSFGTGDTGELFF. In nucleotides, the CDR3 is TGTGCCAGCAGCTTCGGGACAGGGGACACCGGGGAGCTGTTTTTT.

This clone was detected once. This chain uses TRBV6-6 with TRBJ2-2, with D possibly matching TRBD1 (6 bases). The CDR3 spans 16 residues. V was shortened by 0 bases and J by 6 bases, with 14 bases between the two germline ends. CDR1 is MNHNY, CDR2 SVGAGI, per germline (reference sequence). DNA of the CDR3: TGTGCCAGCAGTTACTCGGGACACAGGAGGCCCGGGGAGCTGTTTTTT. Encoded protein: CASSYSGHRRPGELFF.

V is TRBV30 and J is TRBJ1-2; no clear D. Germline CDR1 GTSNPN, CDR2 SVGIG (reference sequence). V dropped 4 bases and J dropped 1 base, with 13 bases sitting between them. The CDR3 has 14 amino acids. The CDR3 nucleotides read TGTGCCTGGAAAGGTGGGAGGATTAACTATGGCTACACCTTC. The encoded protein is CAWKGGRINYGYTF.

The chain employs TRBV28 and TRBJ1-5; possibly TRBD1 for D (6 bases). V was clipped by 4 bases and J by 5 bases, with 18 bases between them. Germline V gene data show CDR1 as MDHEN and CDR2 as SYDVKM. The CDR3 totals 16 residues. The chain's CDR3 is CASSSWQGSIYQPQHF. The CDR3 DNA sequence: TGTGCCAGCAGTTCGTGGCAGGGGTCCATCTATCAGCCCCAGCATTTT.

In the case of this clone: Since no conserved phenylalanine or tryptophan closes the CDR3, a read error is the likely cause. The DNA is omitted, as the CDR3 cannot be located on it reliably, and the CDR3 follows TCRdb's listing. CDR3 protein: CASSSASGGNLGGFY. The V and J genes are TRBV28 and TRBJ1-4. Germline CDR1 reads MDHEN; CDR2 reads SYDVKM. The CDR3 totals 15 residues, both ends included.

This clone was picked up one time. The chain recombines TRBV6-5 with TRBJ2-1, with TRBD1 matching 7 bases. CDR1 and CDR2 from the germline V gene are MNHEY and SVGAGI. V shed 6 bases, J shed 0 bases, and the junction held 2 bases outside the gene matches. The CDR3 loop spans 14 amino acids. Written as DNA, the CDR3 is TGTGCCAGCAGGGACAGGAGCTCCTACAATGAGCAGTTCTTC. Translated: CASRDRSSYNEQFF.

This chain uses TRBV24-1 with TRBJ2-2, with 10 bases aligning to TRBD1. The V gene's germline CDR1 is KGHDR and CDR2 SFDVKD. The junction had 4 bases not matched to a gene; V was cut back by 4 bases and J by 3 bases. There are 16 residues in the CDR3. The CDR3 here is CATSEPGQGYTGELFF. The CDR3 nucleotides are TGTGCCACCAGTGAACCGGGACAGGGGTACACCGGGGAGCTGTTTTTT.